The rows below give T cell receptor beta chains drawn from one sample of a study of blood T cell repertoires in COVID-19. Profiled with immunoSEQ multiplex PCR; TCRdb holds only in-frame clones, not every one. The repertoire consists of approximately 78,000 clones, with roughly 87% occurring once and the leading ten covering roughly 28%. The sample consisted of peripheral blood. These receptors all come from a man aged 50 to 60 with acute or convalescent COVID-19. CDR3s include the opening cysteine and the closing phenylalanine or tryptophan. A D gene is named only where the DNA matches it firmly. Rows give clone size only sometimes, using once, few, many, or a class for an expanded clone.

D gene	V gene	clone size	J gene	CDR3 length	CDR3 DNA	CDR3 protein
-	TRBV6-5	few	TRBJ1-1	15	TGTGCCAGCAGGCTGGGGGGGCTGAGGAACACTGAAGCTTTCTTT	CASRLGGLRNTEAFF
TRBD2	TRBV7-3	once	TRBJ2-3	14	TGTGCCAGCAGCAATGGACTAGCTACAGATACGCAGTATTTT	CASSNGLATDTQYF
TRBD2	TRBV7-3	-	TRBJ2-1	15	TGTGCCAGCAGCTTTCTAGCGGGGGGCCGAAATGAGCAGTTCTTC	CASSFLAGGRNEQFF
TRBD1	TRBV24-1	-	TRBJ2-5	14	TGTGCCACCAGTGCCGCGGACAGGCAGGAGACCCAGTACTTC	CATSAADRQETQYF
-	TRBV7-2	-	TRBJ1-5	15	TGTGCCAGCAGCTTAGATACTTGGGCCAATCAGCCCCAGCATTTT	CASSLDTWANQPQHF
-	TRBV5-8	-	TRBJ2-7	11	TGTGCCAGCAGAAGCGCGTACGAGCAGTACTTC	CASRSAYEQYF
TRBD1	TRBV2	few	TRBJ1-5	16	TGTGCCAGCAGTGGTCCCGGGACAGGGACCAATCAGCCCCAGCATTTT	CASSGPGTGTNQPQHF
TRBD1	TRBV30	-	TRBJ2-7	15	TGTGCCTGGAGTAGCTTGAGGGGGCGCCGGGGCGAGCAGTACTTC	CAWSSLRGRRGEQYF
TRBD1	TRBV6-5	-	TRBJ1-2	13	TGTGCCAGCAGTATGACAGGGAACTATGGCTACACCTTC	CASSMTGNYGYTF
TRBD1	TRBV29-1	-	TRBJ2-2	14	TGCAGCGCGCAAGGGGACAGGGACACCGGGGAGCTGTTTTTT	CSAQGDRDTGELFF
-	TRBV2	-	TRBJ1-5	16	TGTGCCAGCAGTGAATTCCGGGGGGGAAGCAATCAGCCCCAGCATTTT	CASSEFRGGSNQPQHF
TRBD1	TRBV2	-	TRBJ1-2	13	TGTGCCAGCAGTTCGGGACAGGGAGGAGGCTACACCTTC	CASSSGQGGGYTF
-	TRBV4-2	-	TRBJ1-5	13	TGTGCCAGCAGCCAAGATACCGGGCAGCCCCAGCATTTT	CASSQDTGQPQHF
-	TRBV12-3/TRBV12-4	-	TRBJ2-7	13	TGTGCCAGCAGTTGGGGACTTACCTACGAGCAGTACTTC	CASSWGLTYEQYF
-	TRBV6-4	-	TRBJ1-2	14	TGTGCCAGCAGTCTTGGCAGGGGTAGCTATGGCTACACCTTC	CASSLGRGSYGYTF
-	TRBV18	once	TRBJ2-2	13	TGTGCCAGCTCCCCTCGGGGAACCGGGGAGCTGTTTTTT	CASSPRGTGELFF
TRBD1	TRBV7-3	-	TRBJ2-3	14	TGTGCCAGCAGCCGTGACAGGGGCACAGATACGCAGTATTTT	CASSRDRGTDTQYF
TRBD1	TRBV24-1	-	TRBJ2-1	14	TGTGCCACCAGTGACTACACAGGGGCCAATGAGCAGTTCTTC	CATSDYTGANEQFF
-	TRBV7-3	-	TRBJ2-3	15	TGTGCCAGCAGCTTACGGGCCAGGGGAACAGATACGCAGTATTTT	CASSLRARGTDTQYF
-	TRBV2	few	TRBJ1-5	14	TGTGCCGTCAGCAGGAATTCGGGCAATCAGCCCCAGCATTTT	CAVSRNSGNQPQHF
-	TRBV5-1	-	TRBJ2-5	15	TGCGCCAGCAGCTTGGCCGCAGGGGCTTATGAGACCCAGTACTTC	CASSLAAGAYETQYF
-	TRBV19	-	TRBJ1-5	14	TGTGCCAGTAGTACAGGGATGAGTTTTCAGCCCCAGCATTTT	CASSTGMSFQPQHF
-	TRBV6-5	-	TRBJ1-6	13	TGTGCCAGCTTTCCGGGTTGGGATTCACCCCTCCACTTT	CASFPGWDSPLHF
TRBD1	TRBV29-1	-	TRBJ1-5	14	TGCAGCGTAAGGGACAGGGGTACCAATCAGCCCCAGCATTTT	CSVRDRGTNQPQHF
-	TRBV7-8	-	TRBJ2-7	13	TGTGCCAGCAGCTTAGACGGGACTTACGAGCAGTACTTC	CASSLDGTYEQYF
TRBD2	TRBV12-5	-	TRBJ2-5	16	TGTGCTAGTGGTTTGTACCCGGGGCGGGAGTGGGAGACCCAGTACTTC	CASGLYPGREWETQYF
TRBD2	TRBV30	once	TRBJ2-7	14	TGTGCCTGGAGTGGAACTAGCGGGGGGTACGAGCAGTACTTC	CAWSGTSGGYEQYF
TRBD1	TRBV9	-	TRBJ2-6	17	TGTGCCAGCAGCCTAGACAGGGGAGGCTCTGGGGCCAACGTCCTGACTTTC	CASSLDRGGSGANVLTF
TRBD2	TRBV11-1	-	TRBJ2-3	16	TGTGCCAGCAGCTTAAATAGCGGGGCCAGCACAGATACGCAGTATTTT	CASSLNSGASTDTQYF
TRBD2	TRBV18	few	TRBJ2-5	16	TGTGCCAGCTCGCCAAGACTAGCGGGGAACCAAGAGACCCAGTACTTC	CASSPRLAGNQETQYF
-	TRBV24-1	-	TRBJ1-1	15	TGTGCCACCAGTACAGGATCGATAATGAACACTGAAGCTTTCTTT	CATSTGSIMNTEAFF
-	TRBV4-1	-	TRBJ2-1	14	TGCGCCAGCAGCCATCCTGGGGCAGTCAATGAGCAGTTCTTC	CASSHPGAVNEQFF
TRBD1	TRBV24-1	-	TRBJ2-7	15	TGTGCCACCAGTGATGACAGGACAGGGAACTACGAGCAGTACTTC	CATSDDRTGNYEQYF
TRBD1	TRBV2	-	TRBJ1-1	17	TGTGCCAGCAGTGAAGCCGGGACAGGGGGCATGTTTCCTGAAGCTTTCTTT	CASSEAGTGGMFPEAFF
-	TRBV9	-	TRBJ2-7	15	TGTGCCAGCAGCTCAAACGGACAATCTGTCTACGAGCAGTACTTC	CASSSNGQSVYEQYF
-	TRBV5-4	-	TRBJ1-5	17	TGTGCCAGCAGAACGGACAGCGCCTTCTATAGCAATCAGCCCCAGCATTTT	CASRTDSAFYSNQPQHF
-	TRBV28	-	TRBJ2-7	15	TGTGCCAGCAGTCCCCCAGTGACAGCAACCTACGAGCAGTACTTC	CASSPPVTATYEQYF
TRBD1	TRBV11-2	-	TRBJ2-3	16	TGTGCCAGCAGCTTAAGGTGGACAGGGGGCACAGATACGCAGTATTTT	CASSLRWTGGTDTQYF